The clone carrying this T cell receptor (beta chain) appeared once. The sample is drawn from a study of blood T cell repertoires in COVID-19. Study-level background: Specimens from acute and convalescent COVID-19 originated in the United States, Italy and Spain. T cells, B-cell-depleted T cells, or PBMCs provided the cDNA or gDNA that served as material.

The assay was immunoSEQ multiplex PCR, and TCRdb's table has in-frame clones only and misses some. This table holds about 92,000 clones, 85% found once. Unmatched junction bases numbered 15, after V lost 5 bases and J lost 7 bases. Germline V gene lookup returns CDR1 SGHTA and CDR2 FQGNSA. The CDR3 extends over 18 amino acids. The TCR sequence derives from a man older than 75 with acute or convalescent COVID-19. The chain uses TRBV7-2 and TRBJ2-3; 13 positions agree with TRBD2. The sample taken for sequencing was peripheral blood. CDR3 nucleotides: TGTGCCAGCAGCCCCACCGGGACTAGCGGGACACCTACAAATACGCAGTATTTT. The encoded protein is CASSPTGTSGTPTNTQYF.